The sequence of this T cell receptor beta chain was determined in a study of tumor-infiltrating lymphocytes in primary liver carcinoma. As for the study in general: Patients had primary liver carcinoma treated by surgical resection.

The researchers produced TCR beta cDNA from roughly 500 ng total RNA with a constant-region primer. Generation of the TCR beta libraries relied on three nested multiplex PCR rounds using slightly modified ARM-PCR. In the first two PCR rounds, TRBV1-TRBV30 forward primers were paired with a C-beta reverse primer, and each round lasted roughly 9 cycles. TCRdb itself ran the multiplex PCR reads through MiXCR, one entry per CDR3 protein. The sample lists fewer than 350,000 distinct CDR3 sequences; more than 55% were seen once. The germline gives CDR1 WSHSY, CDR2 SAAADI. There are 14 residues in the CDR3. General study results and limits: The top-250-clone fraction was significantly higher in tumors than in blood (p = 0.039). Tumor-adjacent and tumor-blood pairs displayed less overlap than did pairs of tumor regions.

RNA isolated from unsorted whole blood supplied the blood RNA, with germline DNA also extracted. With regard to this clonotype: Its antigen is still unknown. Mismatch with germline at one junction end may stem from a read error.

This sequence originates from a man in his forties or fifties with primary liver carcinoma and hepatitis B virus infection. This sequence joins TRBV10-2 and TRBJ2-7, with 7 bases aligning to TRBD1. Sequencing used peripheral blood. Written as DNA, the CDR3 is TGCGCCAGCAGTGATACAGGGGATGCCTACGAGGAGTACTTT. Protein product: CASSDTGDAYEEYF.